Presented here are 16 T cell receptor beta chains from one specimen sequenced in a study of T cell repertoires in cytomegalovirus infection. MiXCR, applied by TCRdb to the reads, yields one record per CDR3 protein. Counted here are 130,000 or so distinct CDR3 sequences, about 6.5% occurring once; the ten biggest clones make up 18%. The sample was PBMCs. All receptors derive from a human donor in good health (CMV status not recorded). Some clones in this sample may be carry-over from other donors' samples.

The V and J genes are TRBV2 and TRBJ1-2; TRBD1 is a possible D gene (6 bases). CDR3 size: 13 residues. The germline V gene has CDR1 SNHLY and CDR2 FYNNEI. V was pared by 5 bases and J by 4 bases, with 11 bases between. CDR3 loop: CASSRQVLYGYTF. Here the CDR3 DNA reads TGTGCCAGCAGTAGACAGGTCCTCTATGGCTACACCTTC.

The rearrangement uses TRBV6-2 or TRBV6-3 and TRBJ2-7; 14 nucleotides agree with TRBD2. This CDR3 spans 17 amino acids. CDR1 and CDR2 from the germline V gene are MNHEY and SVGEGT. Trimming cost V 7 bases and J 2 bases; bases outside gene matches: 10. The CDR3 DNA reads TGTGCCAGCACAACCTCGGGACTAGCGGGGGTCCCCTACGAGCAGTACTTC. Translated: CASTTSGLAGVPYEQYF.

There are many counts of this clonotype. The chain recombines TRBV7-2 with TRBJ2-5; 7 bases are a match to TRBD1. The germline V gene encodes CDR1 SGHTA and CDR2 FQGNSA. Unmatched junction bases numbered 13, after V lost 5 bases and J lost 7 bases. The CDR3 contains 15 residues. CDR3: CASSPDRPSKGTQYF. In DNA form, the CDR3 reads TGTGCCAGCAGCCCGGACAGGCCTTCAAAAGGGACCCAGTACTTC.

At least ten counts were recorded for this clonotype. The CDR3 region is CASSLGRGLTTEETQYF. The CDR3 region has the DNA TGTGCCAGCAGCTTAGGGAGGGGACTAACTACTGAAGAGACCCAGTACTTC. The chain recombines TRBV7-8 with TRBJ2-5; 7 bases line up with TRBD2. Germline values: CDR1 SGHVS, CDR2 FQNEAQ. V dropped 1 base and J dropped 3; count of bases not matched to a gene: 11. The CDR3 is 17 amino acids.

Only a few counts were recorded for this clonotype. The V and J genes are TRBV7-2 and TRBJ1-5; a possible D gene is TRBD1 (5 bases). Germline loops: CDR1 SGHTA, CDR2 FQGNSA. This CDR3 is built from 13 residues. V gave up 6 bases and J gave up 5 bases, with 11 bases separating them. This CDR3 reads CASSHGGYQPQHF. The CDR3 DNA is TGTGCCAGCAGTCACGGGGGGTATCAGCCCCAGCATTTT.

This clonotype has ten or more counts. The chain uses TRBV6-1 and TRBJ2-2; D call uncertain. V lost 6 bases and J 9 bases, leaving 8 bases between the germline ends. This CDR3 is built from 11 residues. Germline V CDR1 and CDR2: MNHNS, SASEGT. The CDR3 bases are TGTGCCAGCAGCAGAATAAGGGAGCTGTTTTTT. It encodes CASSRIRELFF.

This clonotype was recorded at least ten times. The chain combines TRBV7-2 with TRBJ1-5; D is unresolved. The CDR3 loop spans 14 amino acids. With 5 bases removed from V and 5 bases from J, the gap between germline ends came to 13 bases. CDR1 and CDR2 from the germline V gene are SGHTA and FQGNSA. The CDR3 coding sequence is TGTGCCAGCAGCCCCCAGGACGGATATCAGCCCCAGCATTTT. It specifies CASSPQDGYQPQHF.

The sample holds a few counts of this clonotype. The chain combines TRBV7-2 with TRBJ1-2, with 10 positions matching TRBD1. This CDR3 is 16 amino acids long. Germline CDR1 is SGHTA and CDR2 is FQGNSA. The junction had 12 bases not matched to a gene; V was cut back by 5 bases and J by 6 bases. Here the CDR3 DNA reads TGTGCCAGCAGCATCTCCGACAGGGGGCGTATGGATGGCTACACCTTC. This translates into CASSISDRGRMDGYTF.

There are many counts of this clonotype. This rearrangement joins TRBV6-1 to TRBJ1-1; 7 nucleotides match TRBD1. This CDR3 contains 14 residues. CDR1 is MNHNS, CDR2 SASEGT, per germline. Germline trimming cut 6 bases from V and 3 bases from J; bases unmatched to any gene: 7. This chain's CDR3 is CASRRGGADTEAFF. The CDR3 DNA reads as TGTGCCAGCAGACGAGGGGGCGCGGACACTGAAGCTTTCTTT.

This clonotype appeared many times. This chain connects TRBV7-2 to TRBJ1-6, with D possibly TRBD1 on 6 matching bases. The CDR3 sequence is 15 residues long. Germline V gives CDR1 SGHTA, CDR2 FQGNSA. V lost 5 bases, J lost 5 bases, and 13 bases lay in between. The CDR3 nucleotides are TGTGCCAGCAGCCCAGGGGATCGTGATAATTCACCCCTCCACTTT. This sequence encodes CASSPGDRDNSPLHF.

V and J are TRBV6-2 or TRBV6-3 and TRBJ2-7, with D possibly matching TRBD1 (5 bases). The germline V gene has CDR1 MNHEY and CDR2 SVGEGT. CDR3 length equals 13 residues. Trimming left V 6 bases short and J 0 bases short, with 9 bases between. The CDR3: CASRETVSYEQYF. CDR3 coding DNA: TGTGCCAGCAGGGAGACAGTCTCCTACGAGCAGTACTTC.

This clonotype came up a few times. The V and J genes are TRBV10-3 and TRBJ2-5; a weak D match, TRBD2 (6 bases). CDR3 size: 14 residues. Germline V CDR1 and CDR2: ENHRY, SYGVKD. V was clipped by 5 bases and J by 2 bases, with 12 bases between them. Written as DNA, the CDR3 is TGTGCCATCAGTACCGGGACTTCACAAGAGACCCAGTACTTC. It yields the protein CAISTGTSQETQYF.

In this sample, this clonotype turned up many times. This chain uses TRBV28 with TRBJ1-2; D might be TRBD1 (5 bases). Per the germline V gene, CDR1 is MDHEN and CDR2 is SYDVKM. The V end lost 5 bases, the J end lost 8 bases, and 24 bases lay between the germline ends. CDR3 length equals 16 residues. Here the CDR3 DNA reads TGTGCCAGCAGTCTTTCTGGGACGCCGCTCGGGAGGGGCTACACCTTC. Its protein is CASSLSGTPLGRGYTF.

The table lists this clonotype with a few counts. The gene calls are TRBV7-8 and TRBJ2-1; 7 positions agree with TRBD2. J lost 0 bases, V lost 2 bases, and 7 bases had no gene match. CDR1 is SGHVS and CDR2 is FQNEAQ in the germline V gene. The CDR3 runs 17 residues. CDR3 DNA: TGTGCCAGCAGCTTAACTTCAGCGGGGAACTCCTACAATGAGCAGTTCTTC. Translation: CASSLTSAGNSYNEQFF.

This clonotype was picked up many times. The chain is built from TRBV7-8 and TRBJ2-7; maybe TRBD2 (6 bases). The CDR3 runs 14 residues. From germline, CDR1 is SGHVS and CDR2 FQNEAQ. The V end was cut by 3 bases, the J end by 4 bases, with 13 bases between. For the CDR3, the DNA is TGTGCCAGCAGCTTCGCCGACCGGGGGTACGAGCAGTACTTC. Encoded protein: CASSFADRGYEQYF.

In its sample, this clonotype was seen many times. The chain has TRBV12-3 or TRBV12-4 and TRBJ1-6; TRBD1 matches 7 bases. V lost 4 bases to trimming and J lost 1 base; unmatched junction nucleotides: 4. The CDR3 sequence is 16 residues long. DNA of the CDR3: TGTGCCAGCAGTTACGGCAGGGGGTCCTATAATTCACCCCTCCACTTT. It translates to CASSYGRGSYNSPLHF.